The 24 T cell receptor beta chains in this list originate from one sample, sequenced in a study of blood T cell repertoires in COVID-19. The protocol was immunoSEQ multiplex PCR, while the TCRdb copy is restricted to in-frame clones and leaves out a portion. The table includes fewer than 250,000 clones, around 82% detected once. The source material was peripheral blood. The receptor set was obtained from a woman aged 70-85 years with acute or convalescent COVID-19.

This sequence joins TRBV19 and TRBJ1-1; 8 bases are shared with TRBD1. The germline V gene has CDR1 LNHDA and CDR2 SQIVND (reference sequence). The CDR3 is 16 amino acids. The V segment lost 5 bases and the J segment 1 base; nucleotides outside the gene matches: 9. The CDR3 protein is CASSEWGTGGNTEAFF. The CDR3 DNA reads as TGTGCCAGTAGTGAATGGGGGACAGGAGGGAACACTGAAGCTTTCTTT.

The chain carries TRBV7-8 and TRBJ1-2; D ambiguous. Germline V lookup: CDR1 SGHVS, CDR2 FQNEAQ. Trimming took 2 bases from V and 4 from J, leaving 11 bases between them. This CDR3 has 14 amino acids. The CDR3 loop reads CASSLYSTRYGYTF. In nucleotides, the CDR3 is TGTGCCAGCAGCTTATACAGTACCCGCTATGGCTACACCTTC.

The V and J genes are TRBV11-2 and TRBJ1-2; tentative D call: TRBD1 (6 bases). The CDR3 length is 12 residues. Trimming removed 1 base from V and 8 bases from J, with 8 bases in between. Germline V lookup: CDR1 SGHAT, CDR2 FQNNGV. In DNA, the CDR3 is TGTGCCAGCAGCTTAGGACAGGCGGGCTACACCTTC. Encoded protein: CASSLGQAGYTF.

This sequence joins TRBV29-1 and TRBJ1-2; D unclear. The germline V and J ends were trimmed by 3 bases and 8 bases, with 16 bases remaining between them. Germline V gene data show CDR1 as SQVTM and CDR2 as ANQGSEA. The CDR3 is 13 residues long. CDR3 sequence: CSVDGQVGLGYTF. The CDR3, as DNA: TGCAGCGTTGACGGGCAGGTTGGACTAGGCTACACCTTC. The variable domain in full, with the rest retrieved from reference TRBV29-1 and TRBJ1-2, is SAVISQKPSRDICQRGTSLTIQCQVDSQVTMMFWYRQQPGQSLTLIATANQGSEATYESGFVIDKFPISRPNLTFSTLTVSNMSPEDSSIYLCSVDGQVGLGYTFGSGTRLTVV.

V and J are TRBV7-2 and TRBJ1-5; the D gene is possibly TRBD1 (5 bases). Between the trimmed V and J ends, which lost 3 bases and 3 bases, there was a span of 12 bases. The CDR3 has 15 amino acids. Germline V CDR1 and CDR2: SGHTA, FQGNSA. The CDR3 protein is CASSFRADDNQPQHF. As DNA, the CDR3 is TGTGCCAGCAGCTTCAGGGCAGACGACAATCAGCCCCAGCATTTT. The variable domain in full, with the rest retrieved from reference TRBV7-2 and TRBJ1-5, is GAGVSQSPSNKVTEKGKDVELRCDPISGHTALYWYRQSLGQGLEFLIYFQGNSAPDKSGLPSDRFSAERTGGSVSTLTIQRTQQEDSAVYLCASSFRADDNQPQHFGDGTRLSIL.

The chain recombines TRBV7-2 with TRBJ2-7; no clear D. CDR1 is SGHTA, CDR2 FQGNSA, per germline. The CDR3 spans 13 residues. Trimming took 1 base from V and 13 from J, leaving 17 bases between them. DNA of the CDR3: TGTGCCAGCAGCTTAGACCGGGTTAACGCCCCCTACTTC. The encoded protein is CASSLDRVNAPYF.

Only one count was recorded for this clone. This chain connects TRBV5-1 to TRBJ2-5; D is possibly TRBD1 (6 bases). The V and J ends lost 7 bases and 2 bases respectively, with 15 bases between them. Per the germline V gene, CDR1 is SGHRS and CDR2 is YFSETQ. The CDR3 has 14 residues. The DNA of the CDR3 is TGCGCCAGCTCTACACAGGGCAGGCAAGAGACCCAGTACTTC. Encoded protein: CASSTQGRQETQYF.

The genes are TRBV6-5 and TRBJ2-7; 7 bases line up with TRBD1. Germline CDR1 MNHEY, CDR2 SVGAGI. The ends lost 0 bases at V and 2 bases at J; junction bases unmatched: 4. The CDR3 has 15 amino acids. The chain's CDR3 is CASSYSRDRTYEQYF. The CDR3 nucleotides read TGTGCCAGCAGTTACTCGAGGGACAGAACCTACGAGCAGTACTTC.

CDR3 amino acids: CASSLTSSGRAFF. DNA of the CDR3: TGTGCCAGCAGCTTAACCTCGAGCGGCAGAGCTTTCTTT. The genes are TRBV5-6 and TRBJ1-1; D is unresolved. The CDR3 length is 13 residues. The V gene's germline CDR1 is SGHDT and CDR2 YYEEEE. The ends were cut back, 2 bases at V and 10 bases at J, with 15 bases in the middle. The variable domain in full, completed from reference TRBV5-6 and TRBJ1-1, reads DAGVTQSPTHLIKTRGQQVTLRCSPKSGHDTVSWYQQALGQGPQFIFQYYEEEERQRGNFPDRFSGHQFPNYSSELNVNALLLGDSALYLCASSLTSSGRAFFGQGTRLTVV.

The V gene is TRBV6-5, the J gene TRBJ1-4; tentative D call: TRBD1 (6 bases). In germline, CDR1 is MNHEY, CDR2 SVGAGI. This CDR3 is built from 15 residues. V was pared by 0 bases and J by 7 bases, with 12 bases between. The CDR3 nucleotides read TGTGCCAGCAGTTACTCGGGGGGGCAGGGTGAAAAACTGTTTTTT. Its protein product is CASSYSGGQGEKLFF.

The rearrangement links TRBV30 to TRBJ1-3, with D possibly matching TRBD1 (5 bases). Deletions cut 2 bases from V and 10 bases from J, with 18 bases between. Germline V lookup: CDR1 GTSNPN, CDR2 SVGIG (reference sequence). The CDR3 has 14 amino acids. CDR3 in DNA: TGTGCCTGGAGTAATGAAGGGCCCGGGGGTACCATATATTTT. Its protein product is CAWSNEGPGGTIYF.

The V and J genes are TRBV6-5 and TRBJ1-2; 11 bases agree with TRBD1. The junction had 4 bases not matched to a gene; V was cut back by 2 bases and J by 8 bases. The CDR3 loop spans 14 amino acids. CDR1 and CDR2 from the germline V gene are MNHEY and SVGAGI. The CDR3 region is CASSYRTGGEGYTF. The CDR3, as DNA: TGTGCCAGCAGTTACAGGACAGGGGGCGAAGGCTACACCTTC.

The chain is built from TRBV7-9 and TRBJ2-7, with D perhaps TRBD1 (6 bases). CDR1 SEHNR and CDR2 FQNEAQ come from the germline V gene (reference sequence). The CDR3 is 13 residues long. V was pared by 4 bases and J by 3 bases, with 10 bases between. Written as DNA, the CDR3 is TGTGCCAGCAGCTCCCAGACAGGCTACGAGCAGTACTTC. This codes for CASSSQTGYEQYF.

The V and J genes are TRBV18 and TRBJ1-1; unclear D gene. This CDR3 spans 15 amino acids. The V gene lost 0 bases and the J gene lost 0 bases, with 8 bases spanning the gap. Germline values: CDR1 KGHSH, CDR2 LQKENI. CDR3 in DNA: TGTGCCAGCTCACCACCGGGCTTTATGAACACTGAAGCTTTCTTT. This codes for CASSPPGFMNTEAFF.

The chain joins TRBV10-3 to TRBJ1-2; 8 positions agree with TRBD1. Per the germline V gene, CDR1 is ENHRY and CDR2 is SYGVKD. This CDR3 is 15 amino acids long. The V and J ends lost 0 bases and 4 bases, in that order; junction bases with no gene match: 4. The CDR3 region has the DNA TGTGCCATCAGTGAGTCGAAAACAGGGGGCTATGGCTACACCTTC. Protein product: CAISESKTGGYGYTF.

This chain links TRBV9 with TRBJ1-1, with D perhaps matching TRBD1 (5 bases). V was clipped by 1 base and J by 1 base, with 11 bases between them. The CDR3 length is 15 residues. Germline V gene lookup returns CDR1 SGDLS and CDR2 YYNGEE. The CDR3 sequence is CASSVSAGQNTEAFF. CDR3 coding DNA: TGTGCCAGCAGCGTATCCGCCGGACAGAACACTGAAGCTTTCTTT.

The chain carries TRBV9 and TRBJ2-3; D perhaps matches TRBD2 (5 bases). The CDR3 has 15 residues. Germline assignment: CDR1 SGDLS and CDR2 YYNGEE. The V end lost 0 bases, the J end lost 1 base, and 9 bases lay between the germline ends. CDR3 region: CASSVGLSGTDTQYF. CDR3 bases: TGTGCCAGCAGCGTAGGACTATCGGGCACAGATACGCAGTATTTT. The full variable domain, in which reference TRBV9 and TRBJ2-3 provide the parts outside the CDR3, is DSGVTQTPKHLITATGQRVTLRCSPRSGDLSVYWYQQSLDQGLQFLIQYYNGEERAKGNILERFSAQQFPDLHSELNLSSLELGDSALYFCASSVGLSGTDTQYFGPGTRLTVL.

V gene TRBV19 combines with J gene TRBJ1-4; weak D call: TRBD1 (5 bases). Germline V gives CDR1 LNHDA, CDR2 SQIVND (reference sequence). V dropped 5 bases and J dropped 8 bases, with 15 bases sitting between them. This CDR3 spans 14 amino acids. The CDR3 protein is CASSGGGLVEKLFF. The CDR3 DNA reads TGTGCCAGTAGTGGGGGAGGGCTGGTCGAAAAACTGTTTTTT.

The rearrangement uses TRBV5-1 and TRBJ1-1, with D hard to call. The CDR3 loop spans 16 amino acids. Germline values: CDR1 SGHRS, CDR2 YFSETQ. Trimming took 0 bases from V and 0 from J, leaving 12 bases between them. As DNA, the CDR3 is TGCGCCAGCAGCTTGGCGGTTTCAGCGATGAACACTGAAGCTTTCTTT. It codes for CASSLAVSAMNTEAFF. The full variable domain, with the rest looked up from reference TRBV5-1 and TRBJ1-1, is KAGVTQTPRYLIKTRGQQVTLSCSPISGHRSVSWYQQTPGQGLQFLFEYFSETQRNKGNFPGRFSGRQFSNSRSEMNVSTLELGDSALYLCASSLAVSAMNTEAFFGQGTRLTVV.

The J gene is TRBJ2-3, the V gene TRBV24-1; TRBD2 is a possible D gene (7 bases). From germline, CDR1 is KGHDR and CDR2 SFDVKD. Trimming pared 0 bases from V and 13 bases from J, leaving 10 bases between. The CDR3 has 12 residues. In DNA form, the CDR3 reads TGTGCCACCAGTGATTTGACAGGGAGGGAGTATTTT. This encodes CATSDLTGREYF.

Only one count was recorded for this clone. The chain has TRBV5-1 and TRBJ2-3, with a weak D call TRBD1 (5 bases). Germline CDR1 is SGHRS and CDR2 is YFSETQ. Trimming took off 6 bases at V and 0 bases at J, with 11 bases between the two ends. The CDR3 has 14 residues. CDR3: CASKGLTSTDTQYF. The CDR3 region has the DNA TGCGCCAGCAAGGGGCTAACGAGCACAGATACGCAGTATTTT.

The chain is built from TRBV9 and TRBJ1-4; D call uncertain. The CDR3 has 17 amino acids. Per germline, CDR1 SGDLS and CDR2 YYNGEE. Between the trimmed V and J ends, which lost 4 bases and 5 bases, there was a span of 21 bases. CDR3 loop: CASSPIPGRGTNEKLFF. CDR3 sequence (DNA): TGTGCCAGCAGCCCTATCCCTGGACGGGGTACGAATGAAAAACTGTTTTTT.

The V call is TRBV19, the J call TRBJ2-7; 7 nucleotides line up with TRBD2. V shed 5 bases and J 0 bases; nucleotides not matched to a gene: 7. The germline V gene has CDR1 LNHDA and CDR2 SQIVND (reference sequence). This CDR3 has 15 residues. The CDR3 coding sequence is TGTGCCAGTAGTTCCCCCGGCGGGAGCTCCTACGAGCAGTACTTC. Translation gives CASSSPGGSSYEQYF. Variable domain in full (rest from reference TRBV19 and TRBJ2-7): DGGITQSPKYLFRKEGQNVTLSCEQNLNHDAMYWYRQDPGQGLRLIYYSQIVNDFQKGDIAEGYSVSREKKESFPLTVTSAQKNPTAFYLCASSSPGGSSYEQYFGPGTRLTVT.

V gene TRBV6-2 or TRBV6-3 combines with J gene TRBJ1-1; D uncertain. V was clipped by 3 bases and J by 5 bases, with 13 bases between them. The CDR3 is made up of 14 amino acids. CDR1 is MNHEY and CDR2 is SVGEGT in the germline V gene. The CDR3 region is CASSYPTRRTEAFF. The DNA of the CDR3 is TGTGCCAGCAGTTATCCTACTAGGAGAACTGAAGCTTTCTTT.